Each of the 10 T cell receptor beta chains below was sequenced from the same sample in a study of response to subunit inactivated influenza vaccine. Via MiXCR, TCRdb re-called the RT-PCR reads, giving one row per CDR3 protein. The sample includes 250,000 to 350,000 distinct CDR3 sequences, around 20% of them seen just once. The sample was PBMCs from blood, taken about 19 months after vaccination. Receptor source: a man aged 50-75 years who received an inactivated influenza vaccine.

Only a few counts were recorded for this clonotype. The chain employs TRBV3-1 and TRBJ1-6; 8 nucleotides match TRBD1. Germline V gene data show CDR1 as LGHDT and CDR2 as YNNKEL (reference sequence). The CDR3 sequence is 14 residues long. With V trimmed by 3 bases and J by 5 bases, 0 bases remained unmatched. CDR3 bases: TGTGCCAGCAGCCAGGGACAGGATAATTCACCCCTCCACTTT. Translation: CASSQGQDNSPLHF. The variable domain in full, with the rest retrieved from reference TRBV3-1 and TRBJ1-6, is DTAVSQTPKYLVTQMGNDKSIKCEQNLGHDTMYWYKQDSKKFLKIMFSYNNKELIINETVPNRFSPKSPDKAHLNLHINSLELGDSAVYFCASSQGQDNSPLHFGNGTRLTVT.

The CDR3 here is CASSSGTAEYNEQFF. The CDR3 bases are TGCGCCAGCAGCTCCGGGACAGCAGAATACAATGAGCAGTTCTTC. The chain couples TRBV10-2 to TRBJ2-1, with 7 bases matching TRBD1. This CDR3 has 15 amino acids. Germline V gene lookup returns CDR1 WSHSY and CDR2 SAAADI. J gave up 4 bases and V 6 bases, and 9 bases lay outside the gene matches.

The chain links TRBV14 to TRBJ2-1, with TRBD2 matching 9 bases. CDR1 is SGHDN, CDR2 FVKESK, per germline. V shed 4 bases, J shed 10 bases, and the junction held 14 bases outside the gene matches. This CDR3 comprises 16 residues. The CDR3 nucleotides are TGTGCCAGCAGCCGATGGGGGCGGGAGGGCCTCTCAGAGCAGTTCTTC. Its translation: CASSRWGREGLSEQFF. Drawing the rest from reference TRBV14 and TRBJ2-1, the complete variable domain is EAGVTQFPSHSVIEKGQTVTLRCDPISGHDNLYWYRRVMGKEIKFLLHFVKESKQDESGMPNNRFLAERTGGTYSTLKVQPAELEDSGVYFCASSRWGREGLSEQFFGPGTRLTVL.

This clonotype turned up a few times. This chain uses TRBV28 with TRBJ1-5; D perhaps matches TRBD1 (5 bases). From germline, CDR1 is MDHEN and CDR2 SYDVKM. This CDR3 is 15 amino acids long. V dropped 2 bases and J dropped 6 bases, with 14 bases sitting between them. The CDR3 DNA is TGTGCCAGCAGTTTAAGGGGCCCACCCTTTCAGCCCCAGCATTTT. Translation: CASSLRGPPFQPQHF.

The chain recombines TRBV4-3 with TRBJ1-1, with D possibly matching TRBD1 (5 bases). Germline CDR1 and CDR2: LGHNA and YSLEER. The CDR3 contains 14 residues. Trimming pared 0 bases from V and 4 bases from J, leaving 9 bases between. CDR3 sequence reads: CASSQEWQGTEAFF. CDR3 DNA: TGCGCCAGCAGCCAAGAATGGCAGGGCACTGAAGCTTTCTTT.

V is TRBV6-1 and J is TRBJ2-7, with 7 bases matching TRBD1. Germline CDR1 MNHNS, CDR2 SASEGT. V shed 6 bases, J shed 2 bases, and the junction held 10 bases outside the gene matches. The CDR3 has 15 residues. The CDR3 DNA is TGTGCCAGCAGGGGCTCCGGGACAGTCACCTACGAGCAGTACTTC. It codes for CASRGSGTVTYEQYF.

The chain combines TRBV7-9 with TRBJ1-6, with D unresolved. This CDR3 is built from 9 residues. Germline loops: CDR1 SEHNR, CDR2 FQNEAQ (reference sequence). The CDR3 spells CTLMGPLHF. The CDR3 nucleotides are TGTACTCTCATGGGGCCCCTCCACTTT.

The sample holds a few counts of this clonotype. This chain links TRBV5-1 with TRBJ1-3, with 8 bases fitting TRBD1. Losses at the gene ends were 4 bases for V and 4 bases for J; bases not matched to a gene: 7. The CDR3 totals 15 residues. The germline CDR1 and CDR2 sequences are SGHRS and YFSETQ. Here the CDR3 DNA reads TGCGCCAGCAGCCCGGGACAGGCTACCGGAAACACCATATATTTT. It specifies CASSPGQATGNTIYF.

This clonotype was counted only a few times. The V gene is TRBV3-1, the J gene TRBJ1-3; 9 bases are shared with TRBD1. Germline CDR1 reads LGHDT; CDR2 reads YNNKEL (reference sequence). The CDR3 contains 17 residues. The ends lost 3 bases at V and 3 bases at J; junction bases unmatched: 9. The CDR3 nucleotides read TGTGCCAGCAGCCAGGACAGGGGCCAGCCAAGTGGAAACACCATATATTTT. It is translated as CASSQDRGQPSGNTIYF.

This clonotype was found a few times. The chain's CDR3 is CASSIKPNYGYTF. CDR3 coding DNA: TGTGCCAGTAGTATCAAACCTAACTATGGCTACACCTTC. This rearrangement joins TRBV19 to TRBJ1-2; no clear D gene. Germline values: CDR1 LNHDA, CDR2 SQIVND (reference sequence). This CDR3 is 13 amino acids long. V gave up 3 bases and J gave up 0 bases, with 5 bases separating them. Full variable domain (remainder filled in from reference TRBV19 and TRBJ1-2): DGGITQSPKYLFRKEGQNVTLSCEQNLNHDAMYWYRQDPGQGLRLIYYSQIVNDFQKGDIAEGYSVSREKKESFPLTVTSAQKNPTAFYLCASSIKPNYGYTFGSGTRLTVV.